This T cell receptor beta chain came from a study of blood T cell repertoires in COVID-19. Germline V gene data show CDR1 as GTSNPN and CDR2 as SVGIG (reference sequence). Trimming removed 0 bases from V and 1 base from J, with 8 bases in between. This CDR3 has 14 amino acids. Here immunoSEQ multiplex PCR was the method, and the copy in TCRdb shows in-frame clones only, minus some. The sample contains nearly 350,000 clones, 87% of which appear only once. Input material: peripheral blood. This chain links TRBV30 with TRBJ2-3; TRBD1 might be the D (6 bases). The source is a woman in her fifties or sixties with COVID-19, enrolled during active disease. CDR3 DNA sequence: TGTGCCTGGAGTGTATACAGGGGCACAGATACGCAGTATTTT. Protein sequence: CAWSVYRGTDTQYF.